Reported below is one T cell receptor (beta chain). A few counts support this clone. The antigen this receptor binds is unknown. Base-call qualities are not available, and no considerably larger clone is one nucleotide away. This entry is derived from a study of cytomegalovirus exposure and HLA in healthy donors (dated by TCRdb to about 2017). General notes on the study: According to a later analysis, the 110 or so validation repertoires were produced on the same platform as the approximately 600 repertoires of the first cohort. The study aimed to test whether cataloging public T cell receptors could reveal signatures of past pathogen exposure. A separate validation cohort of about 110 different subjects was used in addition to the approximately 700-subject first cohort. High-throughput TCR immunosequencing, statistical association of individual TCRs with disease status, and machine learning were combined to predict cytomegalovirus infection status.

The research as a whole found: The study gave a list of about 150 TCR beta chains associated with cytomegalovirus. According to the authors, the approach could potentially be generalized to other disease states and immunological phenotypes. Subsequent analysis determined that TCRs grouped into clusters in the first cohort also showed a tendency toward co-occurrence across the 120 or so validation repertoires, and approximately 94% of cluster scores exceeded 0. Across donors, most TCR sequences were observed very rarely, whereas some public TCRs were present in many individuals. Three of the identified cytomegalovirus-associated TCR beta chains were confirmed in vitro to be specific for cytomegalovirus antigens. A later analysis lacked HLA typing for the validation cohort, so it scored co-occurrence in that cohort across all 120 or so repertoires. In both the original and validation cohorts, the classifier was reported to diagnose cytomegalovirus status with high specificity and sensitivity.

The donors belonged to the validation cohort of over a hundred subjects, which was separate from the roughly 700-subject first cohort. Library preparation used the immunoSEQ multiplex PCR assay. Concerning the study's data processing: A statistical classification framework was built for diagnosing cytomegalovirus status from the catalog of TCR beta chain sequences. The table was pulled from immuneACCESS by TCRdb, which kept in-frame rearrangements only. Such tables lose some clones; where checked, under half of the loss comes from unresolved V genes, and the rest has no known cause. From that table come the V and J calls and clone size; the DNA was used to work out D and trimming. The sample table contains 150,000 to 180,000 clones; only one count was recorded for about 86% of them. Approximately 20% of the sample is in the top ten clones. V is cut by 6 bases and J by 4 bases, and the space between the germline ends is 12 bases. The germline V gene sets CDR1 to MGHRA and CDR2 to YSYEKL. The CDR3 runs 13 amino acids, cysteine and phenylalanine included. Solely the CDR3 DNA is kept, with 39 bases framed from the first base.

The sample comprised PBMCs. This chain joins TRBV4-1 to TRBJ1-1, with the D segment identity uncertain. The sequence came from a man aged 18 to 30 in good health and CMV-seropositive. The CDR3: CASRQPVGTEAFF. Read as DNA, the sequence is TGCGCCAGCAGACAGCCCGTGGGCACTGAAGCTTTCTTT.